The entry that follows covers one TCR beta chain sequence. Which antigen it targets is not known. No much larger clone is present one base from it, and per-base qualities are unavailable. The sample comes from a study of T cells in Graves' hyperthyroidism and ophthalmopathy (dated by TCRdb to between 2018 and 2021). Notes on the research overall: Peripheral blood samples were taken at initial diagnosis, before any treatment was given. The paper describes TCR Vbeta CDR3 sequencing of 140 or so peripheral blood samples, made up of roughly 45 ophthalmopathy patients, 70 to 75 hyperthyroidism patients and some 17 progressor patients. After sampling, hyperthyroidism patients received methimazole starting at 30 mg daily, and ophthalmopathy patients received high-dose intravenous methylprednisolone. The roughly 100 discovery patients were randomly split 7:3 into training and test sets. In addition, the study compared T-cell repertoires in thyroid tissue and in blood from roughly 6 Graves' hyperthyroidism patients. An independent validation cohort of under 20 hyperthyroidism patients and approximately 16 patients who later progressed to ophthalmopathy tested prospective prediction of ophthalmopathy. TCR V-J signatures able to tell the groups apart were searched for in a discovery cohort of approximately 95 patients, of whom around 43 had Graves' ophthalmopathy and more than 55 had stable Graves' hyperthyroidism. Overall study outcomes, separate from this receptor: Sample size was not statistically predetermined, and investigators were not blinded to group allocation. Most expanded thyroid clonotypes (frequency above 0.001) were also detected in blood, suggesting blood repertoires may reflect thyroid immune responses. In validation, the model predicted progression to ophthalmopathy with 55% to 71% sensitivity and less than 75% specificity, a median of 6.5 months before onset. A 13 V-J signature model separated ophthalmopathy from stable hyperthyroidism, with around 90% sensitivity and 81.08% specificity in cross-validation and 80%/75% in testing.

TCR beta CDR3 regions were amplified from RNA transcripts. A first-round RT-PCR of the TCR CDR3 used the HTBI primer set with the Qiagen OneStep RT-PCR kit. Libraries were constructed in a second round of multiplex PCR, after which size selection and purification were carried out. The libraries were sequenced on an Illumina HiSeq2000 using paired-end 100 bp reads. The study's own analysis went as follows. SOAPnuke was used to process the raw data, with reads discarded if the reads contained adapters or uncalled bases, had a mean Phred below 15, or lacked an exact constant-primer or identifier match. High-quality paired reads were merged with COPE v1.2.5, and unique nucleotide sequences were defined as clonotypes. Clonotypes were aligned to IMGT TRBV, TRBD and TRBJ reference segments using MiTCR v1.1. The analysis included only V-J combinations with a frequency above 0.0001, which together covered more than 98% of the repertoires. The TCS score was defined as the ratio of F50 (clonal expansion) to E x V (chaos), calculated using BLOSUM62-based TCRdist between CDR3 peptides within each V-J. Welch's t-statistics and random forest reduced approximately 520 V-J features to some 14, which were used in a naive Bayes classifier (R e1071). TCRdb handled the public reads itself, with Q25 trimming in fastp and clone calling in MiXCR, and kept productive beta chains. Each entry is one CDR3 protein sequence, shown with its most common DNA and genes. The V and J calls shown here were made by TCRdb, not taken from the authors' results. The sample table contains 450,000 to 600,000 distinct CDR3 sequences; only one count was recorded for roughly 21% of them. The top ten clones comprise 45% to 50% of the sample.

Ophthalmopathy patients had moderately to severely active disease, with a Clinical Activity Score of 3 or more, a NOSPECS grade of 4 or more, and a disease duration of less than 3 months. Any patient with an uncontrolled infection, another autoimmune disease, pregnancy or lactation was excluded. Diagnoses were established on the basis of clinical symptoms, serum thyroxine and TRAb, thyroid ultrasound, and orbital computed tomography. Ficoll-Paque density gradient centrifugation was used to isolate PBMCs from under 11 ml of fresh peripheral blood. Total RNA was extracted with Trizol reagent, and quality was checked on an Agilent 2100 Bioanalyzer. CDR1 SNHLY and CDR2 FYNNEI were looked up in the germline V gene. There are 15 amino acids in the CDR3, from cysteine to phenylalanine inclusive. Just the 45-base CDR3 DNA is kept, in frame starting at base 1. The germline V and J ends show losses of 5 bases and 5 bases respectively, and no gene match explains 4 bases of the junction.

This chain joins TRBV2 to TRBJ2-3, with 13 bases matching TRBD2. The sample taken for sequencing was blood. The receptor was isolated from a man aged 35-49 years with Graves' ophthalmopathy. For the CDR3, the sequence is CASSWGLAGLDTQYF. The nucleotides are TGTGCCAGCAGTTGGGGACTAGCGGGATTAGATACGCAGTATTTT.